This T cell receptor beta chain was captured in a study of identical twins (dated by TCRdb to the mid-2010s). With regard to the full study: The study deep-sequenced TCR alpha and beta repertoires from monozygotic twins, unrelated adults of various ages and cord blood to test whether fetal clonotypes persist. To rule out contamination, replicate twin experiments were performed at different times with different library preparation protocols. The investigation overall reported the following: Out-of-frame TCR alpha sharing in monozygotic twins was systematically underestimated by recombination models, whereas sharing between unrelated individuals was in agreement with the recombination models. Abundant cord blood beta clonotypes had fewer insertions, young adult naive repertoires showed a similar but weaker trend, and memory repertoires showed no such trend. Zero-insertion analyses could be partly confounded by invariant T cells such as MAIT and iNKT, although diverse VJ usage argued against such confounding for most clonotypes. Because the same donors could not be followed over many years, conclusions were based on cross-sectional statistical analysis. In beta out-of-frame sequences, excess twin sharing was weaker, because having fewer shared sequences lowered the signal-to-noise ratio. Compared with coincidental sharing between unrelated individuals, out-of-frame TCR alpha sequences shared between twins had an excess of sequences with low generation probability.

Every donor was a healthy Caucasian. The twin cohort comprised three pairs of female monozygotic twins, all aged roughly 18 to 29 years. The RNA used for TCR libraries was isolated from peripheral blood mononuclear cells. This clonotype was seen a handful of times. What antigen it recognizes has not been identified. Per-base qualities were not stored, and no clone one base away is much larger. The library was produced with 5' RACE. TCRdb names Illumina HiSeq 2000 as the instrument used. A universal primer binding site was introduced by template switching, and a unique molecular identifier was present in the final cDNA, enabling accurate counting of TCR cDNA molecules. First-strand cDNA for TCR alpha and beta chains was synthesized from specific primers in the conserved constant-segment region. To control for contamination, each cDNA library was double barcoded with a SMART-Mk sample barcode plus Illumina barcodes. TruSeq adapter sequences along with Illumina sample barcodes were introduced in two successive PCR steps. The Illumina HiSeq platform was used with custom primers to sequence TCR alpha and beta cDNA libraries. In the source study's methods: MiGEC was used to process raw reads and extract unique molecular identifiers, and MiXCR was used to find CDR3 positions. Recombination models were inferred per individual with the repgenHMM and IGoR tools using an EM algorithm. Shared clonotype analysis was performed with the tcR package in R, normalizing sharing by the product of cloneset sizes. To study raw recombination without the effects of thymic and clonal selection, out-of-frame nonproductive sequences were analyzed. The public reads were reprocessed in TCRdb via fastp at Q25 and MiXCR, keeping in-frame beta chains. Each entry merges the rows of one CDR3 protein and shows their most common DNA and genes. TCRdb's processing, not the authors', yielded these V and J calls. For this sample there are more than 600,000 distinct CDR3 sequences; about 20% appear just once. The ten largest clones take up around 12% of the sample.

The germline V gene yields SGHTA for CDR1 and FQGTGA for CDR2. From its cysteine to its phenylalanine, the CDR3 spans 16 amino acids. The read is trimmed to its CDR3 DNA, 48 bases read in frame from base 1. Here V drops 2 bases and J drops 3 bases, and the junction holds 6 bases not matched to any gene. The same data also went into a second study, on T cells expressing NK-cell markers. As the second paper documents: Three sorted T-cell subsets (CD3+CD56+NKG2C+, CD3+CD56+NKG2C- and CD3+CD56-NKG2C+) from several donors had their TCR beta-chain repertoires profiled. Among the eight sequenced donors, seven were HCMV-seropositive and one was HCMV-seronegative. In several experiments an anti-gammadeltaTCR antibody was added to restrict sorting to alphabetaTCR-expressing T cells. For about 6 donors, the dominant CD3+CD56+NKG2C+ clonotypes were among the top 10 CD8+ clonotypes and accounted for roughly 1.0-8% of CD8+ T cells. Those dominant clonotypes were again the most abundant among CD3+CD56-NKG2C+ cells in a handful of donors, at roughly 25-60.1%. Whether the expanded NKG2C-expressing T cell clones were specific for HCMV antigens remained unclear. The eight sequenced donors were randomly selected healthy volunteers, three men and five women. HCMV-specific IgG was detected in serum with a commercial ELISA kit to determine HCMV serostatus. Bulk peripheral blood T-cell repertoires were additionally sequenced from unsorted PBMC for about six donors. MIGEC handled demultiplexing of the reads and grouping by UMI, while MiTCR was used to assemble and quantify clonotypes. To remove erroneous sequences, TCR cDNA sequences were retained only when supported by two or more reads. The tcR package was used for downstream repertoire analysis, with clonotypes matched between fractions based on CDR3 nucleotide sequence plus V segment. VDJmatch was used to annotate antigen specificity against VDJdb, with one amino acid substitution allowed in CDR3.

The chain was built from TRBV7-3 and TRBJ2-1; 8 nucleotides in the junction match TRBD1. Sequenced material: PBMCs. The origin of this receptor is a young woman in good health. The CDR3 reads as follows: CASSLSGTGVYNEQFF. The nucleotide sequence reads TGTGCCAGCAGCTTATCCGGGACAGGAGTCTACAATGAGCAGTTCTTC.